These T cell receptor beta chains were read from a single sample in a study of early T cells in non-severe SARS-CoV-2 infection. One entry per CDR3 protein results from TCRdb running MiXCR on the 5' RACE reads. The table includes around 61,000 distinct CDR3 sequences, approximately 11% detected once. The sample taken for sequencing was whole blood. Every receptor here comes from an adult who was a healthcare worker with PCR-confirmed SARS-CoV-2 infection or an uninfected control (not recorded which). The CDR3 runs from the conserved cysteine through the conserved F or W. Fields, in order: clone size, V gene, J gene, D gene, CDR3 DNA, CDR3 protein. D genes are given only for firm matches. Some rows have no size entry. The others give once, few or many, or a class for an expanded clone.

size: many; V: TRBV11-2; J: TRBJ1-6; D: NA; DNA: TGTGCCAGCAGCTTTCGGGGAAACTATAATTCACCCCTCCACTTT; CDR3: CASSFRGNYNSPLHF
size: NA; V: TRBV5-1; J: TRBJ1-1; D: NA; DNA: TGCGCCAGCAGCCCCGGGGTCCTTACAATGAAAAGGAACACTGGAGCTTTCTTT; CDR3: CASSPGVLTMKRNTGAFF
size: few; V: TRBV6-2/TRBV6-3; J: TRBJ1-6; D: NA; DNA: TGTGCCAGCAGTTACACTTCGGGTATGGGGAATTCACCCCTCCACTTT; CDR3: CASSYTSGMGNSPLHF
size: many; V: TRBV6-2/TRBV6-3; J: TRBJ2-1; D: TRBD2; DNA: TGTGCCAGCAGTTTTCGACTAGCGGGGGGTAATGAGCAGTTCTTC; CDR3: CASSFRLAGGNEQFF
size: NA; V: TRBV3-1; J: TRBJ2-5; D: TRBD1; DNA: TGTGCCAGCAGCCTACGGACAGGGGCGAAAGAGACCCAGTACTTC; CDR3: CASSLRTGAKETQYF
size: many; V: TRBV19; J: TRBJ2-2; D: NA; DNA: TGTGCCAGTAGTCTAGGGGGCACCGGGGAGCTGTTTTTT; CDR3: CASSLGGTGELFF
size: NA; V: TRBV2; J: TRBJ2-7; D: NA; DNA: TGTGCCAGCTCGGGGGGCTCCCACTACGAGCAGTACTTC; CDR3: CASSGGSHYEQYF
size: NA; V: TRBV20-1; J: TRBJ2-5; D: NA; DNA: TGCAGTGCTAGAGACAGGACGGGACCCCAAGAGACCCAGTACTTC; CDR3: CSARDRTGPQETQYF
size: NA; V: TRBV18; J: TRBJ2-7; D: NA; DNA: TGTGCCAGCTCATCGGGGGCCGCTCTGAACGAGCAGTACTTC; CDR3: CASSSGAALNEQYF
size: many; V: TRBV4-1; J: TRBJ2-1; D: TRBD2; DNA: TGCGCCAGCAGCCAAGATATACTAGCGGTTTACAATGAGCAGTTCTTC; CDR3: CASSQDILAVYNEQFF
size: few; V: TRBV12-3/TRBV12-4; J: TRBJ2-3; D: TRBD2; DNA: TGTGCCAGCACCTCGATGCGGGGGGCGCCTGATACGCAGTATTTT; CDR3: CASTSMRGAPDTQYF
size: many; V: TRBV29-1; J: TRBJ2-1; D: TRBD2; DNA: TGCAGCGTCTCCACTAGCGGGGGGGGCAATGAGCAGTTCTTC; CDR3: CSVSTSGGGNEQFF
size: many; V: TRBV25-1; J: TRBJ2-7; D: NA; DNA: TGTGCCAGCAGTGACAGGGCCTACGAGCAGTACTTC; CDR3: CASSDRAYEQYF
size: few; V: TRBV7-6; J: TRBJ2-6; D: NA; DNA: TGTGCCAGCAGCTTATTAGGGGGACTCATAAGCTCTGGGGCCAACGTCCTGACTTTC; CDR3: CASSLLGGLISSGANVLTF
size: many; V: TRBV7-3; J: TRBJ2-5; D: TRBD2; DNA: TGTGCCAGCAGCTTAACCGCGGGGGGGCCACAAGAGACCCAGTACTTC; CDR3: CASSLTAGGPQETQYF
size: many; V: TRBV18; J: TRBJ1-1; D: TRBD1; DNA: TGTGCCAGCTCACCAGGACAGGGGTTCACTGAAGCTTTCTTT; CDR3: CASSPGQGFTEAFF
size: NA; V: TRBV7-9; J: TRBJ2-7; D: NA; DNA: TGTGCCAGCAGCTCCGGAGGGGTCAGCGAGCAGTACTTC; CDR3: CASSSGGVSEQYF
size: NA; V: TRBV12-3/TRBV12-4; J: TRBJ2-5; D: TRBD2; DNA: TGTGCCAGCAGTTTGGCCCTGGCGGGGGGGCTAGTGGAGACCCAGTACTTC; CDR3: CASSLALAGGLVETQYF
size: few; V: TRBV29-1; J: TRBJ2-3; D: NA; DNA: TGCAGCGTTGTCCCAGTTTCAGATACGCAGTATTTT; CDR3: CSVVPVSDTQYF
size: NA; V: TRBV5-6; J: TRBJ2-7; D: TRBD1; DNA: TGTGCCAGCAGTCCTCCCGGGACAGGGCAATACGAGCAGTACTTC; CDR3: CASSPPGTGQYEQYF
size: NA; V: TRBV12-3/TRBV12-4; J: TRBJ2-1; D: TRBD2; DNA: TGTGCCAGCAGAACTAGCGGGGGGGTTTTAAGGGAGCAGTTCTTC; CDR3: CASRTSGGVLREQFF
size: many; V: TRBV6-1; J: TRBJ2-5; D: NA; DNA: TGTGCCAGCAGTGAAAGACCTACCGGCAGGGGACAAGAGACCCAGTACTTC; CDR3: CASSERPTGRGQETQYF
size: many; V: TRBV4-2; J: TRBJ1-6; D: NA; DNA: TGTGCCAGCAGCCAAGGGGGCAGGACACCCCTCCACTTT; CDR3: CASSQGGRTPLHF
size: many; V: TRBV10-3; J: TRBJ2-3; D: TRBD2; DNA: TGTGCCATCAGTCACCAGACTAGCGGCAGCACAGATACGCAGTATTTT; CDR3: CAISHQTSGSTDTQYF
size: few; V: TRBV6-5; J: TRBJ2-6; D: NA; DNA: TGTGCCAGCAGTTACTTTCAGGGAGCTGGGGCCAACGTCCTGACTTTC; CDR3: CASSYFQGAGANVLTF
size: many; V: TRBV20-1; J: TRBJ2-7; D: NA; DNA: TGCAGTGCTAGATCAGGTGTTACGGCCTACGAGCAGTACTTC; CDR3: CSARSGVTAYEQYF
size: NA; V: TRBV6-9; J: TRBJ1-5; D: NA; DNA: TGTGCCAGCGGGCCTCAGTTTCATAGCAATCAGCCCCAGCATTTT; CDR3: CASGPQFHSNQPQHF
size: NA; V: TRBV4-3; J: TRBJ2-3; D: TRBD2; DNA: TGCGCCAGCAGCCAAGATTATAAGCGGGGGGGCCCAGATACGCAGTATTTT; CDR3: CASSQDYKRGGPDTQYF
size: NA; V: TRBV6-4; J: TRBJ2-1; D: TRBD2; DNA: TGTGCCAGCAGCCTAGCGGGGGCCTTCGATGAGCAGTTCTTC; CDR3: CASSLAGAFDEQFF
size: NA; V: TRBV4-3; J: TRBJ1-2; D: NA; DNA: TGCGCCAGCAGCCAGGAGGGACGGGGTAACTATGGCTACACCTTC; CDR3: CASSQEGRGNYGYTF
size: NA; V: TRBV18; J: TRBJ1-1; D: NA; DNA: TGTGCCAGCTCACCACCAGGGGGAAACACTGAAGCTTTCTTT; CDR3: CASSPPGGNTEAFF
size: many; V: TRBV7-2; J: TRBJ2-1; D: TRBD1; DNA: TGTGCCAGCAGCCCTACAGGGGGCCGCTCCTACAATGAGCAGTTCTTC; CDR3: CASSPTGGRSYNEQFF
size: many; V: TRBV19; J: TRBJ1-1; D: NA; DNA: TGTGCCAGTAGTATAGAGGGGGCGAGGAACACTGAAGCTTTCTTT; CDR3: CASSIEGARNTEAFF
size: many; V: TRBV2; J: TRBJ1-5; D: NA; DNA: TGTGCCAGTGGGGCCCAGGGGCCCCAATTTAATCAGCCCCAGCATTTT; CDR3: CASGAQGPQFNQPQHF
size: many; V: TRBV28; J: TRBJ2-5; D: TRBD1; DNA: TGTGCCAGCAGTTCGGATCCCGGCGGACAGGGGATATCAGAGACCCAGTACTTC; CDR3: CASSSDPGGQGISETQYF
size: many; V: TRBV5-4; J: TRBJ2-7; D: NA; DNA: TGTGCCAGCAGCTTGTTAGGGGGCGAGCAGTACTTC; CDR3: CASSLLGGEQYF
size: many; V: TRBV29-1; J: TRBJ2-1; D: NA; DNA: TGCAGCGCAACGAGAGTTGAGCAGTTCTTC; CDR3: CSATRVEQFF
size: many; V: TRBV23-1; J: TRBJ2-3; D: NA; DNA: TGCGCCAGCAGTCCCCAAACGGAGAGTTCTAGCACAGATACGCAGTATTTT; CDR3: CASSPQTESSSTDTQYF
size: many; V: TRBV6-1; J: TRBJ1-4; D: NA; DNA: TGTGCCAGCAGTGAGGGGGGCCTTAATGAAAAACTGTTTTTT; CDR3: CASSEGGLNEKLFF
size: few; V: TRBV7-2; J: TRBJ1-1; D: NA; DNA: TGTGCCAGCAAAGGACAGTTCACTGAAGCTTTCTTT; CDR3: CASKGQFTEAFF
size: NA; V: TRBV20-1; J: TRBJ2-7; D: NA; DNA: TGCAGTGCTAGAGGTGGCTCCTCCTACGAGCAGTACTTC; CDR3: CSARGGSSYEQYF
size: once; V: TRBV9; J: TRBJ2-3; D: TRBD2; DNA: TGTGCCAGCAGCGTAGGGACTAGCGGATCTAGCACAGATACGCAGTATTTT; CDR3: CASSVGTSGSSTDTQYF
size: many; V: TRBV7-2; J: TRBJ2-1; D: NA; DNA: TGTGCCAGCAGATATAGTGGAAATGAGCAGTTCTTC; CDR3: CASRYSGNEQFF
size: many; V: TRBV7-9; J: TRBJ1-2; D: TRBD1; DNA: TGTGCCAGCAGTGCAGGGGGGTACTATGGCTACACCTTC; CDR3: CASSAGGYYGYTF
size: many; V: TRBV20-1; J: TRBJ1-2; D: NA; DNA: TGCAGTGCTACCCCGACCGGAGTTGGCTATGGCTACACCTTC; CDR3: CSATPTGVGYGYTF
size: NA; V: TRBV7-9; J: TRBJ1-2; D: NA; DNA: TGTGCCAGCAGCTCTCAATTGCGAGGCTACACCTTC; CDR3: CASSSQLRGYTF
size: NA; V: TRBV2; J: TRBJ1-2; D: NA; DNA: TGTGCCAGCAGTGAAGATCTGGGCCATAGAGGCTACACCTTC; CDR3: CASSEDLGHRGYTF
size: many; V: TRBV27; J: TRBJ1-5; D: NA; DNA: TGTGCCAGCAGCTTTAGCGTAGGGGATCAGCCCCAGCATTTT; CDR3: CASSFSVGDQPQHF
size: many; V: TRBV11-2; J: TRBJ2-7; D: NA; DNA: TGTGCCAGCAGCTTAGATGTCGCCGAGCAGTACTTC; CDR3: CASSLDVAEQYF
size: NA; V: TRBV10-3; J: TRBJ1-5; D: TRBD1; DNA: TGTGCCATCAGTGGATCAGGGGGCGGTCAGCCCCAGCATTTT; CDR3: CAISGSGGGQPQHF
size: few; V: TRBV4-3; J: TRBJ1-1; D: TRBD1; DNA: TGCGCCAGCAGCCAGGACAGGGCGTTTGTGGAAGCTTTCTTT; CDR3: CASSQDRAFVEAFF
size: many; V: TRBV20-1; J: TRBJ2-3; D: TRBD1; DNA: TGCAGTGCTCGACAGGGATCAGATACGCAGTATTTT; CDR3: CSARQGSDTQYF